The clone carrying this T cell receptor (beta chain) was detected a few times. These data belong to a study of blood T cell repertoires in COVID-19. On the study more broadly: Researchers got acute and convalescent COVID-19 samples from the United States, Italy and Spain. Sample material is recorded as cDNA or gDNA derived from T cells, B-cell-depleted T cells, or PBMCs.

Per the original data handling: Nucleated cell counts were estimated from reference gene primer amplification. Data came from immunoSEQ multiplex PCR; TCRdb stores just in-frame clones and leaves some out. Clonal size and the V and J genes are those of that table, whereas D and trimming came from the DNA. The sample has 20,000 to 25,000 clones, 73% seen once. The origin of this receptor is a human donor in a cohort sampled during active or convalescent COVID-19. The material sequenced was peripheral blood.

CDR3 bases: TGTGCCTGCCGACAGGGGAATCAGCCCCAGCATTTT. This codes for CACRQGNQPQHF. V and J are TRBV6-5 and TRBJ1-5; 8 bases align to TRBD1. V lost 11 bases and J lost 4; bases outside the gene matches: 4. The germline V gene has CDR1 MNHEY and CDR2 SVGAGI. The CDR3 spans 12 residues.